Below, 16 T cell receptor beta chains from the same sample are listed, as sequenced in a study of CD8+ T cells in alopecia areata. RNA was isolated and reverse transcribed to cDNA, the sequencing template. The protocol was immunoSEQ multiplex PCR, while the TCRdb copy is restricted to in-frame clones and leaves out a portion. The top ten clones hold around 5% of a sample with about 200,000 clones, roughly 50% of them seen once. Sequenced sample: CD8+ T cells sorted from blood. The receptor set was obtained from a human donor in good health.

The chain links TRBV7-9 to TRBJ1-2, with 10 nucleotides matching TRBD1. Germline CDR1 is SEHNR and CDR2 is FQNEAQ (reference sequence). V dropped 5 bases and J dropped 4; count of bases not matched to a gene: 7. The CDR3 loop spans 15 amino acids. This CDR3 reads CASSEGTGDSYGYTF. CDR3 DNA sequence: TGTGCCAGCAGCGAAGGGACAGGGGACTCCTATGGCTACACCTTC.

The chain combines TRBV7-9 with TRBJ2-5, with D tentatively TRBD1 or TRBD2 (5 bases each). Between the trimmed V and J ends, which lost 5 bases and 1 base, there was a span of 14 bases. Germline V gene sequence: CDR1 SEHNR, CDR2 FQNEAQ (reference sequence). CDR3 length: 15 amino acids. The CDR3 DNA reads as TGTGCCAGCAGCCGACTCCAGGGACCCCAAGAGACCCAGTACTTC. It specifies CASSRLQGPQETQYF.

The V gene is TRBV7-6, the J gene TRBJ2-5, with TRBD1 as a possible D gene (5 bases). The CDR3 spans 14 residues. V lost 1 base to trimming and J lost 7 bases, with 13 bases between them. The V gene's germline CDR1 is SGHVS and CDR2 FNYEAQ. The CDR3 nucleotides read TGTGCCAGCAGCTTAGACAGGACCGGTCGGACCCAGTACTTC. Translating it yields CASSLDRTGRTQYF. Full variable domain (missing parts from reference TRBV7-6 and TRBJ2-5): GAGVSQSPRYKVTKRGQDVALRCDPISGHVSLYWYRQALGQGPEFLTYFNYEAQQDKSGLPNDRFSAERPEGSISTLTIQRTEQRDSAMYRCASSLDRTGRTQYFGPGTRLLVL.

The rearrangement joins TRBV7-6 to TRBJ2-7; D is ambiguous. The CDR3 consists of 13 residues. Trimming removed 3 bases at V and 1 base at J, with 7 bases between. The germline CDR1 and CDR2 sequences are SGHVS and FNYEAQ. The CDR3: CASSLTESYEQYF. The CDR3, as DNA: TGTGCCAGCAGCTTGACGGAGTCCTACGAGCAGTACTTC.

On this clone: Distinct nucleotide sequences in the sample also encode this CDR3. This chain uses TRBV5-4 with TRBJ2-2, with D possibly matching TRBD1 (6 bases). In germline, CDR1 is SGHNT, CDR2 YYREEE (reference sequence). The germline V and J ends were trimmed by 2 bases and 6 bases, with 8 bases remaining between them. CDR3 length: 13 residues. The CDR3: CASSFQGPGELFF. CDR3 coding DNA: TGTGCCAGCAGCTTTCAGGGGCCCGGGGAGCTGTTTTTT.

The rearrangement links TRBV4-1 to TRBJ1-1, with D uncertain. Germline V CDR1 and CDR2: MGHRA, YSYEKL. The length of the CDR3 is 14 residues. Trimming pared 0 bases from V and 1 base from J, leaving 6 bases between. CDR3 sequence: CASSQDRRNTEAFF. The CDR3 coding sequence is TGCGCCAGCAGCCAAGATCGCAGGAACACTGAAGCTTTCTTT.

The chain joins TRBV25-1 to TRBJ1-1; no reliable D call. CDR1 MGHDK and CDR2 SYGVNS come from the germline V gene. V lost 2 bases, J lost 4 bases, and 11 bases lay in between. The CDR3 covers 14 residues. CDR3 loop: CASSEEGLGTEAFF. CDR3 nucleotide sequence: TGTGCCAGCAGTGAAGAGGGATTGGGCACTGAAGCTTTCTTT.

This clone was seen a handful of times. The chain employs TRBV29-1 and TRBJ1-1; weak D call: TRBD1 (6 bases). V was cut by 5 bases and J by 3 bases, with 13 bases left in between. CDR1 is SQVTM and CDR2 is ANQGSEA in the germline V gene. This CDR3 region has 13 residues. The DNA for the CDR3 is TGCAGCGTTAAAGGGGGGAGTCACACTGAAGCTTTCTTT. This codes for CSVKGGSHTEAFF. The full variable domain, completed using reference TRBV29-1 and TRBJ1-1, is SAVISQKPSRDICQRGTSLTIQCQVDSQVTMMFWYRQQPGQSLTLIATANQGSEATYESGFVIDKFPISRPNLTFSTLTVSNMSPEDSSIYLCSVKGGSHTEAFFGQGTRLTVV.

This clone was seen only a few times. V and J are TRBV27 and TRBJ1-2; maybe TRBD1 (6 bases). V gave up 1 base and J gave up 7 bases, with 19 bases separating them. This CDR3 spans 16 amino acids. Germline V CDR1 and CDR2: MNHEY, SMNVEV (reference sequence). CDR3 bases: TGTGCCAGCAGTTTATACCCTACAGGGACTTATCGTGGCTACACCTTC. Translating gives CASSLYPTGTYRGYTF.

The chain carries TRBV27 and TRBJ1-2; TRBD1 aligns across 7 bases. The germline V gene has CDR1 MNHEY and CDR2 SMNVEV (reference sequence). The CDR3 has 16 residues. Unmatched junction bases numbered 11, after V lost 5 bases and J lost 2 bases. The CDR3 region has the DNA TGTGCCAGCAGTCCCCTCCAGGGGGGCGACAACTATGGCTACACCTTC. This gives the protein CASSPLQGGDNYGYTF.

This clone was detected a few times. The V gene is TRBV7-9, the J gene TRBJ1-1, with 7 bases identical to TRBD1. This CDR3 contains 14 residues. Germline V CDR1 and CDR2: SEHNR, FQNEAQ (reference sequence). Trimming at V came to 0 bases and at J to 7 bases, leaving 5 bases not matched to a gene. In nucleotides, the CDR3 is TGTGCCAGCAGCTTAGCCGGGACAGCTCGTGAAGCTTTCTTT. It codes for CASSLAGTAREAFF.

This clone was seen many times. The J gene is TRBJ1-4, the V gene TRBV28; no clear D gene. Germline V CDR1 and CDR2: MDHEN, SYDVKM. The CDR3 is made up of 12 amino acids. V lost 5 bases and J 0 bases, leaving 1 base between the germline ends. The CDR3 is CASSPTNEKLFF. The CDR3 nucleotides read TGTGCCAGCAGTCCAACTAATGAAAAACTGTTTTTT.

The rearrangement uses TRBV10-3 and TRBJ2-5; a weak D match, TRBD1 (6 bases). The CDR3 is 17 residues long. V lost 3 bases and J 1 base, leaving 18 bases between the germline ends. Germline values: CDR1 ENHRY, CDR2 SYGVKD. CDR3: CAISEVKDRPSQETQYF. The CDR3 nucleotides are TGTGCCATCAGTGAAGTTAAGGACAGACCCTCCCAAGAGACCCAGTACTTC.

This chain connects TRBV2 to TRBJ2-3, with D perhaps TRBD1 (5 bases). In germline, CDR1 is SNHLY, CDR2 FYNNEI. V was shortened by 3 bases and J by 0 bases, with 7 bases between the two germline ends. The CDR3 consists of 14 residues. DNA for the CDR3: TGTGCCAGCAGTGAGGACAAAAGCACAGATACGCAGTATTTT. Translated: CASSEDKSTDTQYF. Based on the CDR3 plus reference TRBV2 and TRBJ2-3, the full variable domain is EPEVTQTPSHQVTQMGQEVILRCVPISNHLYFYWYRQILGQKVEFLVSFYNNEISEKSEIFDDQFSVERPDGSNFTLKIRSTKLEDSAMYFCASSEDKSTDTQYFGPGTRLTVL.

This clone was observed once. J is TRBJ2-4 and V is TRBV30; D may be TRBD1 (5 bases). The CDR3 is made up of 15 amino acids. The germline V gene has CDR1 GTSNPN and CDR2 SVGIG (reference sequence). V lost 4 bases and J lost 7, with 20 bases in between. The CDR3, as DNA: TGTGCCTGGACCCCTAGTGTAAGCAGGGCGAACATTCAGTACTTC. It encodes CAWTPSVSRANIQYF.

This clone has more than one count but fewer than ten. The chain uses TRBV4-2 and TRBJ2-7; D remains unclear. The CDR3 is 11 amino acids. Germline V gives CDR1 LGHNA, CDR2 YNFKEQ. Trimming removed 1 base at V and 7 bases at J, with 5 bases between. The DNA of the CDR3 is TGTGCCAGCAGCCAAGGAAGGGAGCAGTACTTC. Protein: CASSQGREQYF.